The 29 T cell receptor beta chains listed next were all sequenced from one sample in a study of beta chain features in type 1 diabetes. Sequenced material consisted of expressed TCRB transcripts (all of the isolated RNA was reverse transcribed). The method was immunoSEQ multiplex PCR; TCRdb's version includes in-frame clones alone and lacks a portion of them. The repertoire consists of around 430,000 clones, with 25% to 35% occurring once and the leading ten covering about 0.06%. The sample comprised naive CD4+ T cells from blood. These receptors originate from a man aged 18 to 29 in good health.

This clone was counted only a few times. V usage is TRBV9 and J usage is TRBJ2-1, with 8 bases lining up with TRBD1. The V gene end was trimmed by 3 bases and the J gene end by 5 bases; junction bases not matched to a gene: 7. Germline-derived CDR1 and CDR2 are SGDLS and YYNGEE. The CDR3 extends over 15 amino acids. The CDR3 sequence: CASSAPGQEDNEQFF. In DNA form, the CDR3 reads TGTGCCAGCAGCGCCCCGGGACAGGAAGACAATGAGCAGTTCTTC.

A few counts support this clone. Here the CDR3 reads CASSSTDTQYF. The CDR3 bases are TGTGCCAGCAGCTCCACAGATACGCAGTATTTT. V usage is TRBV11-1 and J usage is TRBJ2-3; the D is unclear. V was cut by 4 bases and J by 2 bases, with 1 base left in between. This CDR3 has 11 residues. The germline CDR1 and CDR2 sequences are SGHAT and FQDESV (reference sequence).

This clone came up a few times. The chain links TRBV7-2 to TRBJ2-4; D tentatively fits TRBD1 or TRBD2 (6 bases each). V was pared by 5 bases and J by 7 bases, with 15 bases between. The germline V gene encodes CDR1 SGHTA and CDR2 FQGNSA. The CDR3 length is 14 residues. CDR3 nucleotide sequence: TGTGCCAGCAGCAAGGGGGGAGTAGAGAACATTCAGTACTTC. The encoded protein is CASSKGGVENIQYF.

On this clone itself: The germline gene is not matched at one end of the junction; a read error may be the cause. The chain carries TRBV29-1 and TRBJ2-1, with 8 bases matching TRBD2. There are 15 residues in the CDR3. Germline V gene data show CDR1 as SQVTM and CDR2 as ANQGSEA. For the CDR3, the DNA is TGCAGCGCTGAAGTAGGGACTAGAGAAGAAAATGAGCAGTTCTTC. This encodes CSAEVGTREENEQFF.

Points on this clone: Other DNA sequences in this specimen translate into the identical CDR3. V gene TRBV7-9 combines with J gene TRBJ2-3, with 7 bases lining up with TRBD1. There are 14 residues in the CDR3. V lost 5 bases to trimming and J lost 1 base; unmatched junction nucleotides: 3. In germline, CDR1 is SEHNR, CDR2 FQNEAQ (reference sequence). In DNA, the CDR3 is TGTGCCAGCAGCCCTCAGGGGGGCACAGATACGCAGTATTTT. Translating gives CASSPQGGTDTQYF.

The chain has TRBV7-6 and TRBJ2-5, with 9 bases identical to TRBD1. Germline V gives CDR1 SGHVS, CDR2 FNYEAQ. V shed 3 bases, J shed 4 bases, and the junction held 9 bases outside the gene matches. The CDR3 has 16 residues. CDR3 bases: TGTGCCAGCAGCTTCCAGTCTGGGACAGGGCGAGAGACCCAGTACTTC. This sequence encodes CASSFQSGTGRETQYF.

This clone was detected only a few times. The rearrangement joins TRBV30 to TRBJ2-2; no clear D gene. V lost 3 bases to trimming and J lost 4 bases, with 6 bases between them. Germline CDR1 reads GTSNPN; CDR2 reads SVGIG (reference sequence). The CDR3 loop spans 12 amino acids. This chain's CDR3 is CAWSALTGELFF. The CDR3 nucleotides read TGTGCCTGGAGCGCTCTCACCGGGGAGCTGTTTTTT.

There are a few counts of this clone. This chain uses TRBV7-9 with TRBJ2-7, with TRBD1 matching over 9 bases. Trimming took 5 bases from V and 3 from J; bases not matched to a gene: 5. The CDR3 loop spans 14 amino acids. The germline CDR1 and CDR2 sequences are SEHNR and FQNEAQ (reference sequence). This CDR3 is CASSRDRVVYEQYF. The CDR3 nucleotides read TGTGCCAGCAGCAGGGACAGGGTGGTCTACGAGCAGTACTTC.

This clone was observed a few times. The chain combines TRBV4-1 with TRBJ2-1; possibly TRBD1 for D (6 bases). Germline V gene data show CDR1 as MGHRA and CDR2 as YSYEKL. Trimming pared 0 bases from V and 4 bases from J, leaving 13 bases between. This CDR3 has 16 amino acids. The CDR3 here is CASSQDAQGIYNEQFF. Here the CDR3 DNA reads TGCGCCAGCAGCCAAGATGCGCAGGGGATTTACAATGAGCAGTTCTTC.

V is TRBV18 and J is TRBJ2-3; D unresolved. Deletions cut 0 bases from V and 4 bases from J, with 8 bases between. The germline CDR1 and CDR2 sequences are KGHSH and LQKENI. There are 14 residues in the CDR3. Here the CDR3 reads CASSPPSVPDTQYF. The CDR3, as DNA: TGTGCCAGCTCACCACCTTCCGTCCCAGATACGCAGTATTTT.

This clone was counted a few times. CDR3: CAWTGARNYGYTF. In nucleotides, the CDR3 is TGTGCCTGGACAGGAGCCCGCAACTATGGCTACACCTTC. This chain links TRBV30 with TRBJ1-2, with D unclear. Trimming stripped 4 bases from V and 2 bases from J, with 11 bases between. From germline, CDR1 is GTSNPN and CDR2 SVGIG (reference sequence). The CDR3 has 13 residues.

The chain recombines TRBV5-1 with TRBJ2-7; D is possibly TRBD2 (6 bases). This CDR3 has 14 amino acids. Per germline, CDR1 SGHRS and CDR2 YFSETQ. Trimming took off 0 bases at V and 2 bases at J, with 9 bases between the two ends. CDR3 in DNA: TGCGCCAGCAGCTTGGAACTAGCAACCTACGAGCAGTACTTC. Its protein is CASSLELATYEQYF. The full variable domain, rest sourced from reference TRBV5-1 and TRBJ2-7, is KAGVTQTPRYLIKTRGQQVTLSCSPISGHRSVSWYQQTPGQGLQFLFEYFSETQRNKGNFPGRFSGRQFSNSRSEMNVSTLELGDSALYLCASSLELATYEQYFGPGTRLTVT.

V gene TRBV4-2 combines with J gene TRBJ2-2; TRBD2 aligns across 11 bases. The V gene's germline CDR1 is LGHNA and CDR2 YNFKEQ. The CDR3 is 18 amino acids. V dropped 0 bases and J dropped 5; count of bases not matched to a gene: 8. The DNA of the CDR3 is TGTGCCAGCAGCCAAGATTGGCTAGCGGGAGGACGGACCGGGGAGCTGTTTTTT. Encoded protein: CASSQDWLAGGRTGELFF.

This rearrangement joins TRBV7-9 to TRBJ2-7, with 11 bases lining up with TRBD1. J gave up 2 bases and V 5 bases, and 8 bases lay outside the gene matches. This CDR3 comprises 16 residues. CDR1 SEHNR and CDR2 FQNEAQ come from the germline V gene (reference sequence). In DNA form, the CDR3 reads TGTGCCAGCAGCCAAGATTTGGGACAGGGGGCCTACGAGCAGTACTTC. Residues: CASSQDLGQGAYEQYF.

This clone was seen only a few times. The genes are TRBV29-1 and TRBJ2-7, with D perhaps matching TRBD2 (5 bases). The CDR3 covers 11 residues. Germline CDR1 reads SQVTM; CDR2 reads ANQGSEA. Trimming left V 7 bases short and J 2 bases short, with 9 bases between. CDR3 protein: CSAGVPYEQYF. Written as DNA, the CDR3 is TGCAGCGCCGGGGTCCCCTACGAGCAGTACTTC.

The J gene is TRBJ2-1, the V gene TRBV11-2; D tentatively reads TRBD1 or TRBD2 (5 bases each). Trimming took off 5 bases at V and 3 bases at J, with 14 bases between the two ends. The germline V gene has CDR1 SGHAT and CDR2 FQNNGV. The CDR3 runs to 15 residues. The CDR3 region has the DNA TGTGCCAGCAGCCGAACGCAGGGAGACTACAATGAGCAGTTCTTC. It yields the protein CASSRTQGDYNEQFF.

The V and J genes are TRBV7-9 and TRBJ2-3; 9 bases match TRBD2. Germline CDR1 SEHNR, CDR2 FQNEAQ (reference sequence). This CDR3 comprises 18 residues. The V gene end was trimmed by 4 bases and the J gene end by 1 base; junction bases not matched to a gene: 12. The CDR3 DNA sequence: TGTGCCAGCAGCTCGGTAGCGGGAGCTCGGTATGGCACAGATACGCAGTATTTT. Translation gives CASSSVAGARYGTDTQYF.

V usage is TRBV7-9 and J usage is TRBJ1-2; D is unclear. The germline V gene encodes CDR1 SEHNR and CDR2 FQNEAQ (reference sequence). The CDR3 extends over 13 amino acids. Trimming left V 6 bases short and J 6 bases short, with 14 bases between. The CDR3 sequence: CASRPGRNDGYTF. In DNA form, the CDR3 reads TGTGCCAGCAGACCCGGACGGAACGATGGCTACACCTTC.

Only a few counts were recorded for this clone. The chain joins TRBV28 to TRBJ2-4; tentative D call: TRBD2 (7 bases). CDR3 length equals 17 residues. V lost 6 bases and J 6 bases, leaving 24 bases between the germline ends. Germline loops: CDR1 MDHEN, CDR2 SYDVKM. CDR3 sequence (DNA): TGTGCCAGCAGCAACCCCTGGGGGGGGCCCATTGCAAACATTCAGTACTTC. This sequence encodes CASSNPWGGPIANIQYF.

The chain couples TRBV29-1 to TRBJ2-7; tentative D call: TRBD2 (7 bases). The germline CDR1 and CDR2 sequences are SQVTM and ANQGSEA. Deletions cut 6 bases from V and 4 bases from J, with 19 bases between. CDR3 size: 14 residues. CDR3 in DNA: TGCAGCGTGTATGGAGGGAGGGGGGCTTACGAGCAGTACTTC. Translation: CSVYGGRGAYEQYF.

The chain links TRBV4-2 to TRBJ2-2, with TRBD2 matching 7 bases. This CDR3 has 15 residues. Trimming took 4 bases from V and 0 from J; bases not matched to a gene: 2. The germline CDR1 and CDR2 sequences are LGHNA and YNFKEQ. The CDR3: CASSLGLANTGELFF. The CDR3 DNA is TGTGCCAGCAGCCTAGGACTAGCGAACACCGGGGAGCTGTTTTTT.

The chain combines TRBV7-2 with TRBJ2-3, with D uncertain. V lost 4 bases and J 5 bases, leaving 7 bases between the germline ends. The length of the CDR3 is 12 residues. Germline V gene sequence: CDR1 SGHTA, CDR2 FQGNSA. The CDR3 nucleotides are TGTGCCAGCAGCTCATACGTAGATACGCAGTATTTT. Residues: CASSSYVDTQYF.

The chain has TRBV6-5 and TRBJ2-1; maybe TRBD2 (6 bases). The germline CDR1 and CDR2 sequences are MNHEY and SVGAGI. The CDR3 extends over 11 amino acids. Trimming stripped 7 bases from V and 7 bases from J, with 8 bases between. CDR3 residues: CASTRGNEQFF. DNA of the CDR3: TGTGCCAGCACCCGGGGGAATGAGCAGTTCTTC.

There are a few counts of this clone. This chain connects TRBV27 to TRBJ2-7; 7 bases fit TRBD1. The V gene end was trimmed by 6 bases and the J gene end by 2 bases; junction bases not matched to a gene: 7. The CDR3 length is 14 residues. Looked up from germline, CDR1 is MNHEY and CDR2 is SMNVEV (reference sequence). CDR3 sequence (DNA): TGTGCCAGCAGCTACAGACAGGGAACCTACGAGCAGTACTTC. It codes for CASSYRQGTYEQYF.

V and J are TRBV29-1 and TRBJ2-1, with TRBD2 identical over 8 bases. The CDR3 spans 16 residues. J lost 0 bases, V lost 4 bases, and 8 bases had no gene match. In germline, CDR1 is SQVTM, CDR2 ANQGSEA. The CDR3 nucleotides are TGCAGCGTTGGCAAATCGGGGGGGAGCTCCTACAATGAGCAGTTCTTC. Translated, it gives CSVGKSGGSSYNEQFF.

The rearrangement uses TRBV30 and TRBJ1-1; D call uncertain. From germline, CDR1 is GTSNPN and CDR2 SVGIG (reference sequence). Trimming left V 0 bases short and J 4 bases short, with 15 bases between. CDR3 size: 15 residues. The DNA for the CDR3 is TGTGCCTGGAGTGTACGCCACGGGTCGGGCACTGAAGCTTTCTTT. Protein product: CAWSVRHGSGTEAFF.

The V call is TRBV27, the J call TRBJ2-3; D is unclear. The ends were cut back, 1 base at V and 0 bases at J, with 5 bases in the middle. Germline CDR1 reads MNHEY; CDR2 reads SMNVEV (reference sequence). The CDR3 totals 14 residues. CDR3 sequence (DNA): TGTGCCAGCAGTTTATACCAGAGCACAGATACGCAGTATTTT. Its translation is CASSLYQSTDTQYF.

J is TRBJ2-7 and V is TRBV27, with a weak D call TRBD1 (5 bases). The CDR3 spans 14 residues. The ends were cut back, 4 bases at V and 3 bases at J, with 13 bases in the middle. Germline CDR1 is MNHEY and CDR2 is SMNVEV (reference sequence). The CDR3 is CASSWQGVGYEQYF. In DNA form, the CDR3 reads TGTGCCAGCAGTTGGCAGGGCGTCGGCTACGAGCAGTACTTC.

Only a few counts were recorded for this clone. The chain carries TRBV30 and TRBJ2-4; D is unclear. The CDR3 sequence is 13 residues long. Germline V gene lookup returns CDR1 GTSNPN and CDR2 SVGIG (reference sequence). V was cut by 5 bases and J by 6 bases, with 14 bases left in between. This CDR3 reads CAWEVSWGNIQYF. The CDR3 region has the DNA TGTGCCTGGGAAGTGAGTTGGGGAAACATTCAGTACTTC.